One sample yielded the 30 T cell receptor beta chains listed below, sequenced in a study of T-cell reconstitution after alpha-beta-depleted transplantation in children. Researchers prepared the TCRbeta library using unique molecular identifiers, the study reports. TCRdb used MiXCR to reprocess the PCR reads, holding one entry per CDR3 protein. Here the sample spans roughly 590,000 distinct CDR3 sequences, roughly 17% being singletons. The source was PBMCs from the stem cell graft donor, collected from the stem cell graft. All receptors derive from a human donor who donated a stem cell graft to a child with acute myeloid leukemia.

The chain employs TRBV6-5 and TRBJ2-1; TRBD1 is a possible D gene (6 bases). CDR1 MNHEY and CDR2 SVGAGI come from the germline V gene. V gave up 7 bases and J gave up 0 bases, with 19 bases separating them. The CDR3 runs 17 residues. The CDR3 loop is CASIPLGTTSSYNEQFF. As DNA, the CDR3 is TGTGCCAGCATTCCTCTTGGGACAACCAGCTCCTACAATGAGCAGTTCTTC.

This clonotype was seen more than once but under ten times. This chain links TRBV4-3 with TRBJ2-7; 7 nucleotides align to TRBD2. CDR3 size: 16 residues. Germline trimming cut 0 bases from V and 2 bases from J; bases unmatched to any gene: 7. Per the germline V gene, CDR1 is LGHNA and CDR2 is YSLEER. CDR3 bases: TGCGCCAGCAGCCAAGATTTGCGGGGGTCGGCCTACGAGCAGTACTTC. Amino acids: CASSQDLRGSAYEQYF.

This chain uses TRBV20-1 with TRBJ2-3; possible D gene TRBD2, 5 bases. The CDR3 is 12 residues long. The V and J ends lost 3 bases and 5 bases respectively, with 9 bases between them. Germline loops: CDR1 DFQATT, CDR2 SNEGSKA (reference sequence). The CDR3 region is CSASFAGDTQYF. CDR3 sequence (DNA): TGCAGTGCTAGTTTCGCGGGAGATACGCAGTATTTT.

The rearrangement links TRBV28 to TRBJ2-3, with a possible D match to TRBD2 (5 bases). The germline V gene has CDR1 MDHEN and CDR2 SYDVKM. The V end was cut by 8 bases, the J end by 2 bases, with 14 bases between. There are 14 residues in the CDR3. CDR3 sequence reads: CASEGADITDTQYF. The CDR3 DNA sequence: TGTGCCAGCGAGGGCGCCGATATCACAGATACGCAGTATTTT.

Ten or more counts support this clonotype. The rearrangement uses TRBV6-5 and TRBJ1-2, with TRBD1 as a possible D gene (6 bases). The CDR3 loop spans 14 amino acids. CDR1 and CDR2 (germline): MNHEY, SVGAGI. Trimming cost V 1 base and J 8 bases, with 14 bases left between them. The CDR3 region has the DNA TGTGCCAGCAGTTACTTGCGAGGGGGTGGCGGCTACACCTTC. Its protein is CASSYLRGGGGYTF.

This clonotype has a handful of counts. The V gene is TRBV5-5, the J gene TRBJ2-1; 9 bases map to TRBD1. After removal of 4 bases from V and 3 bases from J, the junction contained 8 bases not matched to a gene. The CDR3 consists of 16 residues. Germline values: CDR1 SGHKS, CDR2 YYEKEE (reference sequence). DNA of the CDR3: TGTGCCAGCAGCCTCACAGGGGGCGAATACTACAATGAGCAGTTCTTC. Protein product: CASSLTGGEYYNEQFF.

The V gene is TRBV28, the J gene TRBJ2-7; the D gene is possibly TRBD2 (6 bases). This CDR3 has 16 residues. The ends were cut back, 4 bases at V and 3 bases at J, with 19 bases in the middle. Germline V gives CDR1 MDHEN, CDR2 SYDVKM. CDR3 sequence reads: CASSSSGAMPHYEQYV. The CDR3 DNA reads as TGTGCCAGCAGTTCGTCGGGAGCCATGCCCCACTACGAGCAGTACGTC.

The chain carries TRBV7-2 and TRBJ1-2; D call uncertain. The CDR3 is 14 residues long. Trimming left V 3 bases short and J 0 bases short, with 8 bases between. CDR1 is SGHTA and CDR2 is FQGNSA in the germline V gene. CDR3 sequence reads: CASSFSPANYGYTF. The CDR3 DNA reads as TGTGCCAGCAGCTTTTCCCCTGCTAACTATGGCTACACCTTC.

This clonotype showed up many times. This chain links TRBV20-1 with TRBJ2-4; D is perhaps TRBD1 or TRBD2 (5 bases each). The CDR3 contains 15 residues. V dropped 6 bases and J dropped 0 bases, with 15 bases sitting between them. CDR1 DFQATT and CDR2 SNEGSKA come from the germline V gene (reference sequence). The CDR3 is CSAAEGRLAKNIQYF. The CDR3 bases are TGCAGTGCAGCCGAGGGACGGCTAGCCAAAAACATTCAGTACTTC.

This clonotype has a count of ten or more. The V gene is TRBV20-1, the J gene TRBJ1-1; D ambiguous. The CDR3 runs to 14 residues. The germline CDR1 and CDR2 sequences are DFQATT and SNEGSKA (reference sequence). V lost 6 bases and J lost 0, with 14 bases in between. For the CDR3, the DNA is TGCAGTGCCGCCGACTGGAGCCTGAACACTGAAGCTTTCTTT. Amino acid sequence: CSAADWSLNTEAFF.

This clonotype occurred many times. This sequence joins TRBV20-1 and TRBJ2-2; TRBD1 is a possible D gene (5 bases). The CDR3 sequence is 11 residues long. The germline V gene encodes CDR1 DFQATT and CDR2 SNEGSKA (reference sequence). The V and J ends lost 5 bases and 6 bases respectively, with 7 bases between them. CDR3 loop: CSAVRAGELFF. The CDR3 nucleotides are TGCAGTGCTGTCAGGGCCGGGGAGCTGTTTTTT.

This clonotype was counted a few times. CDR3 in DNA: TGTGCCAGCAGTTTAGTCAGCGGGGGAATTGAGCAGTTCTTC. Its protein is CASSLVSGGIEQFF. V is TRBV12-3 or TRBV12-4 and J is TRBJ2-1, with TRBD2 matching over 8 bases. The CDR3 length is 14 residues. With V trimmed by 1 base and J by 9 bases, 5 bases remained unmatched.

This clonotype was counted many times. The chain uses TRBV20-1 and TRBJ2-1, with TRBD1 as a possible D gene (6 bases). V gave up 0 bases and J gave up 4 bases, with 19 bases separating them. The CDR3 contains 17 residues. Germline V gene data show CDR1 as DFQATT and CDR2 as SNEGSKA (reference sequence). CDR3 in DNA: TGCAGTGCTAGAGATCAGACAGGCTATACTCATTACAATGAGCAGTTCTTC. This encodes CSARDQTGYTHYNEQFF.

This clonotype appeared many times. This could be a read error, since a much larger clone is one nucleotide away. The genes are TRBV7-9 and TRBJ2-1, with D uncertain. Germline V gene data show CDR1 as SEHNR and CDR2 as FQNEAQ (reference sequence). V dropped 1 base and J dropped 7 bases, with 5 bases sitting between them. The CDR3 runs 12 residues. In nucleotides, the CDR3 is TGTGCCAGCAGCTTAGTGGTTAATGAGCAGTTCTTC. Translating gives CASSLVVNEQFF. Drawing the rest from reference TRBV7-9 and TRBJ2-1, the complete variable domain is DTGVSQNPRHKITKRGQNVTFRCDPISEHNRLYWYRQTLGQGPEFLTYFQNEAQLEKSRLLSDRFSAERPKGSFSTLEIQRTEQGDSAMYLCASSLVVNEQFFGPGTRLTVL.

This clonotype was detected only a few times. The chain uses TRBV10-3 and TRBJ1-5; D is ambiguous. The CDR3 is 13 amino acids. V shed 8 bases and J shed 4 bases, with 12 bases lying between them. The germline CDR1 and CDR2 sequences are ENHRY and SYGVKD. As DNA, the CDR3 is TGTGCCATCCGAGGCAAAATAAATCAGCCCCAGCATTTT. This codes for CAIRGKINQPQHF.

This clonotype was detected a few times. The gene calls are TRBV11-3 and TRBJ1-1, with D uncertain. V was shortened by 0 bases and J by 8 bases, with 13 bases between the two germline ends. Germline V gives CDR1 SGHNT, CDR2 YENEEA. This CDR3 contains 14 residues. The CDR3 DNA reads as TGTGCCAGCAGCTTAGATCGGGCAGGACCAGAAGCTTTCTTT. It yields the protein CASSLDRAGPEAFF. Complete variable domain (other parts from reference TRBV11-3 and TRBJ1-1): EAGVVQSPRYKIIEKKQPVAFWCNPISGHNTLYWYLQNLGQGPELLIRYENEEAVDDSQLPKDRFSAERLKGVDSTLKIQPAELGDSAVYLCASSLDRAGPEAFFGQGTRLTVV.

This clonotype has more than one count but fewer than ten. The chain uses TRBV7-2 and TRBJ1-1; D call uncertain. CDR3 length: 15 residues. Germline V gene data show CDR1 as SGHTA and CDR2 as FQGNSA. Trimming cost V 2 bases and J 4 bases, with 14 bases left between them. DNA for the CDR3: TGTGCCAGCAGCTTATCGGACCGTAGAGGCACTGAAGCTTTCTTT. This sequence encodes CASSLSDRRGTEAFF. Filled out from reference TRBV7-2 and TRBJ1-1, the complete variable domain reads GAGVSQSPSNKVTEKGKDVELRCDPISGHTALYWYRQSLGQGLEFLIYFQGNSAPDKSGLPSDRFSAERTGGSVSTLTIQRTQQEDSAVYLCASSLSDRRGTEAFFGQGTRLTVV.

This clonotype has just a few counts. The chain couples TRBV7-2 to TRBJ1-1; D gene unclear. There are 14 residues in the CDR3. The V gene's germline CDR1 is SGHTA and CDR2 FQGNSA. Trimming cost V 0 bases and J 9 bases, with 14 bases left between them. The CDR3: CASSLALETEKAFF. The DNA for the CDR3 is TGTGCCAGCAGCTTAGCCCTAGAGACCGAAAAAGCTTTCTTT.

This clonotype was observed a few times. V is TRBV5-1 and J is TRBJ2-3; TRBD1 or TRBD2 may be the D gene (5 bases each). Germline lookup yields CDR1 SGHRS and CDR2 YFSETQ. Between the trimmed V and J ends, which lost 0 bases and 0 bases, there was a span of 17 bases. This CDR3 has 18 residues. CDR3 in amino acids: CASSLEGFGTLSTDTQYF. CDR3 nucleotides: TGCGCCAGCAGCTTGGAAGGTTTCGGGACCCTCAGCACAGATACGCAGTATTTT.

This clonotype was observed at least ten times. The chain recombines TRBV6-5 with TRBJ2-7; no clear D gene. CDR1 is MNHEY and CDR2 is SVGAGI in the germline V gene. Between the trimmed V and J ends, which lost 8 bases and 0 bases, there was a span of 11 bases. This CDR3 comprises 13 residues. The CDR3 sequence is CASGYSSSYEQYF. CDR3 in DNA: TGTGCCAGCGGGTACTCGAGCTCCTACGAGCAGTACTTC.

The V and J genes are TRBV15 and TRBJ1-2; D possibly corresponds to TRBD1 (6 bases). Per germline, CDR1 LNHNV and CDR2 YYDKDF (reference sequence). The CDR3 runs 15 residues. The V and J ends lost 1 base and 2 bases respectively, with 11 bases between them. The CDR3: CATSRAGAENYGYTF. CDR3 in DNA: TGTGCCACCAGCAGAGCAGGGGCAGAAAACTATGGCTACACCTTC.

This clonotype was seen ten or more times. The chain employs TRBV15 and TRBJ1-5; 7 bases fit TRBD1. The CDR3 is made up of 16 amino acids. The germline V gene has CDR1 LNHNV and CDR2 YYDKDF (reference sequence). V was clipped by 3 bases and J by 2 bases; unmatched bases: 7. CDR3 sequence reads: CATSSKQGDGNQPQHF. CDR3 coding DNA: TGTGCCACCAGCAGCAAGCAGGGGGATGGCAATCAGCCCCAGCATTTT.

CDR3 DNA: TGCAGTGCCTCTAAGGATATTGAGCAGTTCTTC. Amino acids: CSASKDIEQFF. V gene TRBV20-1 combines with J gene TRBJ2-1; D is uncertain. Trimming shortened V by 6 bases and J by 9 bases, and 12 bases separated the two germline ends. The CDR3 consists of 11 residues. Germline V CDR1 and CDR2: DFQATT, SNEGSKA (reference sequence).

This clonotype showed up many times. The V call is TRBV12-3 or TRBV12-4, the J call TRBJ1-6; perhaps TRBD1 as D (5 bases). V was trimmed by 5 bases and J by 7 bases, leaving 9 bases between them. This CDR3 is 13 amino acids long. CDR3 amino acids: CASSLRDNSPLHF. The DNA for the CDR3 is TGTGCCAGCAGTCTCAGGGACAATTCACCCCTCCACTTT.

This clonotype came up many times. The gene calls are TRBV6-5 and TRBJ1-5, with D possibly matching TRBD1 (5 bases). CDR3 length equals 14 residues. The germline CDR1 and CDR2 sequences are MNHEY and SVGAGI. V was pared by 2 bases and J by 6 bases, with 11 bases between. In DNA form, the CDR3 reads TGTGCCAGCAGTTACGGGGGGGTCGGTCAGCCCCAGCATTTT. Protein sequence: CASSYGGVGQPQHF.

This clonotype was counted between two and nine times. The V and J genes are TRBV30 and TRBJ1-5; 7 bases match TRBD1. Germline V gene lookup returns CDR1 GTSNPN and CDR2 SVGIG (reference sequence). J gave up 5 bases and V 3 bases, and 4 bases lay outside the gene matches. The CDR3 length is 13 residues. The CDR3 reads CAWRAGGDQPQHF. The CDR3 nucleotides are TGTGCCTGGAGAGCAGGGGGGGATCAGCCCCAGCATTTT.

The chain has TRBV5-1 and TRBJ2-7; 7 bases fit TRBD1. Per the germline V gene, CDR1 is SGHRS and CDR2 is YFSETQ. Trimming at V came to 0 bases and at J to 2 bases, leaving 5 bases not matched to a gene. This CDR3 contains 15 residues. The CDR3 here is CASSLEDRNPYEQYF. Written as DNA, the CDR3 is TGCGCCAGCAGCTTGGAGGACAGGAACCCCTACGAGCAGTACTTC.

In this sample, this clonotype turned up many times. This chain's CDR3 is CASSFTGGNGYTF. The CDR3 DNA reads as TGTGCCAGCAGCTTTACAGGGGGTAATGGCTACACCTTC. The chain is built from TRBV5-5 and TRBJ1-2, with TRBD1 matching 8 bases. The CDR3 length is 13 residues. Per germline, CDR1 SGHKS and CDR2 YYEKEE (reference sequence). The junction had 3 bases not matched to a gene; V was cut back by 2 bases and J by 6 bases.

The CDR3 bases are TGTGCCAGCAGCTTAGGGAGGAAAGAGACAGGGGGTAGAAGCGGGGGGTCCTACAATGAGCAGTTCTTC. Translation: CASSLGRKETGGRSGGSYNEQFF. V and J are TRBV7-2 and TRBJ2-1; either TRBD1 or TRBD2 may fit D (9 bases each). CDR1 is SGHTA, CDR2 FQGNSA, per germline. Trimming took 1 base from V and 1 from J, leaving 32 bases between them. The CDR3 totals 23 residues.

This clonotype showed up just once. This may stem from a read error, because a much larger clone lies one nucleotide away. The chain joins TRBV29-1 to TRBJ2-7; D gene ambiguous. CDR1 is SQVTM, CDR2 ANQGSEA, per germline. The CDR3 has 11 amino acids. V dropped 4 bases and J dropped 3 bases, with 7 bases sitting between them. The CDR3 sequence: CSVGPGYEQYV. The CDR3 bases are TGCAGCGTTGGACCAGGCTACGAGCAGTACGTC.